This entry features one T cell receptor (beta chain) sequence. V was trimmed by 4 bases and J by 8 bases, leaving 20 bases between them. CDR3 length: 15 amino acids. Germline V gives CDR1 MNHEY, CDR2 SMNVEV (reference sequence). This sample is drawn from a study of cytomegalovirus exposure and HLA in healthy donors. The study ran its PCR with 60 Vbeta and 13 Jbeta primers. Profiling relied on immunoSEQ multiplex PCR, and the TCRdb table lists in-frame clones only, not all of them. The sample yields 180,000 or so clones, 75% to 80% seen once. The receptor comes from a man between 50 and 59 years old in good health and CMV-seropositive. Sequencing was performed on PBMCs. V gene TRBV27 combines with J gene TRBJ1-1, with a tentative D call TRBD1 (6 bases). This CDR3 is CASSSFTGREWEAFF. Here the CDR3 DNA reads TGTGCCAGCAGTTCCTTCACAGGGAGGGAGTGGGAAGCTTTCTTT.